A selection of T cell receptor beta chains follows, all from one sample in a study of blood T cell repertoires in COVID-19. Measured with immunoSEQ multiplex PCR; TCRdb has only the in-frame clones, and not every one. The sample contains fewer than 250,000 clones, about 85% of which appear only once. Sequencing was done on a sample of peripheral blood. Source of these receptors: a woman of 80 years or more with COVID-19, enrolled during active disease. Both conserved end residues are trimmed from each CDR3. Each record gives: J gene, V gene, CDR3 protein.

j_call: TRBJ2-3
v_call: TRBV24-1
cdr3_aa: ATSDLAGADTQY

j_call: TRBJ1-3
v_call: TRBV28
cdr3_aa: ASIPGQGLRSGNTIY

j_call: TRBJ2-7
v_call: TRBV6-5
cdr3_aa: ASSYSSDDSYEQY

j_call: TRBJ2-3
v_call: TRBV7-9
cdr3_aa: ASSLQGTSTDTQY

j_call: TRBJ1-5
v_call: TRBV19
cdr3_aa: ASSSGTPLPQH

j_call: TRBJ1-3
v_call: TRBV5-1
cdr3_aa: ASSLAGGGTGNTIY

j_call: TRBJ2-3
v_call: TRBV30
cdr3_aa: AWSPAGLAGWGTDTQY

j_call: TRBJ1-1
v_call: TRBV5-1
cdr3_aa: ASTWGRGIMNTEAF

j_call: TRBJ2-1
v_call: TRBV6-2/TRBV6-3
cdr3_aa: ASSYYRGSGVYNEQF

j_call: TRBJ2-3
v_call: TRBV28
cdr3_aa: ASSPLGESTDTQY

j_call: TRBJ1-5
v_call: TRBV18
cdr3_aa: ASSSGIKDQPQH